The 22 T cell receptor beta chains below were found in one sample sequenced in a study of blood T cell repertoires in COVID-19. The data were produced by immunoSEQ multiplex PCR, yet TCRdb's version contains in-frame clones alone and is incomplete. The sample carries approximately 300,000 clones, roughly 84% recorded once. The sequenced sample was peripheral blood. These receptors were collected from a man aged 50 or older with active or convalescent COVID-19.

This sequence joins TRBV19 and TRBJ1-2; TRBD1 matches 9 bases. Germline-derived CDR1 and CDR2 are LNHDA and SQIVND (reference sequence). V was pared by 5 bases and J by 1 base, with 2 bases of the junction left unmatched. The CDR3 extends over 14 amino acids. The CDR3 loop reads CASSRDRDNYGYTF. The CDR3 nucleotides are TGTGCCAGTAGTCGGGACAGGGATAACTATGGCTACACCTTC. Full variable domain (remainder filled in from reference TRBV19 and TRBJ1-2): DGGITQSPKYLFRKEGQNVTLSCEQNLNHDAMYWYRQDPGQGLRLIYYSQIVNDFQKGDIAEGYSVSREKKESFPLTVTSAQKNPTAFYLCASSRDRDNYGYTFGSGTRLTVV.

This chain uses TRBV3-1 (or the pseudogene TRBV3-2) with TRBJ2-1; D is uncertain. V lost 0 bases and J 0 bases, leaving 12 bases between the germline ends. The V gene's germline CDR1 is LGHDT and CDR2 YNNKEL (reference sequence). This CDR3 spans 17 amino acids. The CDR3 loop is CASSQEIAESSYNEQFF. In DNA form, the CDR3 reads TGTGCCAGCAGCCAAGAAATAGCAGAGAGCTCCTACAATGAGCAGTTCTTC.

The chain carries TRBV6-1 and TRBJ2-1; 8 nucleotides agree with TRBD2. Germline CDR1 and CDR2: MNHNS and SASEGT. The CDR3 covers 15 residues. V lost 2 bases, J lost 6 bases, and 6 bases stayed unmatched. In DNA form, the CDR3 reads TGTGCCAGCAGTGAATCGAGCGGGAGCTCCAATGAGCAGTTCTTC. Its translation: CASSESSGSSNEQFF.

The V and J genes are TRBV5-8 and TRBJ1-4; the match to TRBD1 covers 8 bases. This CDR3 has 15 amino acids. V lost 2 bases and J lost 8; bases outside the gene matches: 8. Germline loops: CDR1 SGHTS, CDR2 YDEGEE. CDR3 in amino acids: CASSFQTGGVEKLFF. Here the CDR3 DNA reads TGTGCCAGCAGCTTTCAAACAGGGGGAGTAGAAAAACTGTTTTTT.

The CDR3 region has the DNA TGTGCCAGCAGCTTGGACCTATCCAGGGGGCGGACGTATGGCTACACCTTC. It encodes CASSLDLSRGRTYGYTF. This sequence joins TRBV5-4 and TRBJ1-2; 8 bases agree with TRBD1. The CDR3 extends over 17 amino acids. Trimming at V came to 0 bases and at J to 5 bases, leaving 12 bases not matched to a gene. CDR1 and CDR2 from the germline V gene are SGHNT and YYREEE (reference sequence). Full variable domain (remainder filled in from reference TRBV5-4 and TRBJ1-2): ETGVTQSPTHLIKTRGQQVTLRCSSQSGHNTVSWYQQALGQGPQFIFQYYREEENGRGNFPPRFSGLQFPNYSSELNVNALELDDSALYLCASSLDLSRGRTYGYTFGSGTRLTVV.

This chain joins TRBV5-1 and TRBJ1-2; D is unclear. The germline gives CDR1 SGHRS, CDR2 YFSETQ. V was cut by 3 bases and J by 5 bases, with 8 bases left in between. The CDR3 sequence is 12 residues long. The DNA for the CDR3 is TGCGCCAGCAGCTCAGATATGTATGGCTACACCTTC. Translated: CASSSDMYGYTF.

J is TRBJ1-1 and V is TRBV2; TRBD1 might be the D (6 bases). Trimming shortened V by 0 bases and J by 9 bases, and 17 bases separated the two germline ends. This CDR3 comprises 15 residues. Per germline, CDR1 SNHLY and CDR2 FYNNEI. Here the CDR3 DNA reads TGTGCCAGCAGTGAAGCCAGACAGGATTGGGGCAAAGCTTTCTTT. This encodes CASSEARQDWGKAFF. The whole variable domain, remainder taken from reference TRBV2 and TRBJ1-1, is EPEVTQTPSHQVTQMGQEVILRCVPISNHLYFYWYRQILGQKVEFLVSFYNNEISEKSEIFDDQFSVERPDGSNFTLKIRSTKLEDSAMYFCASSEARQDWGKAFFGQGTRLTVV.

This clone was recorded once. The chain carries TRBV30 and TRBJ1-6; tentative D call: TRBD1 (5 bases). Germline CDR1 is GTSNPN and CDR2 is SVGIG (reference sequence). CDR3 length equals 14 residues. V lost 4 bases and J lost 6, with 13 bases in between. CDR3 sequence (DNA): TGTGCCTGGAATCCAACAGGCTTTAATTCACCCCTCCACTTT. Its translation is CAWNPTGFNSPLHF.

V and J are TRBV7-9 and TRBJ2-1; TRBD1 agrees at 8 bases. The CDR3 is made up of 15 amino acids. Germline loops: CDR1 SEHNR, CDR2 FQNEAQ (reference sequence). With 5 bases clipped from V and 5 bases from J, the junction kept 8 bases outside the gene matches. This CDR3 reads CASSPRDRGHNEQFF. DNA for the CDR3: TGTGCCAGCAGCCCCCGCGACAGGGGCCACAATGAGCAGTTCTTC.

The rearrangement uses TRBV21-1 and TRBJ1-5; the table's D call of TRBD1 was not tested on the DNA. TRBV21-1 corresponds to a pseudogene. The CDR3 is made up of 18 amino acids. The CDR3 reads CASSKEDKGQGVGQPQHF. CDR3 sequence (DNA): TGTGCCAGCAGCAAAGAAGATAAAGGACAGGGGGTGGGGCAGCCCCAGCATTTT.

This chain joins TRBV6-2 or TRBV6-3 and TRBJ1-1; D unresolved. Germline loops: CDR1 MNHEY, CDR2 SVGEGT. The CDR3 covers 13 residues. V was shortened by 6 bases and J by 4 bases, with 12 bases between the two germline ends. Here the CDR3 DNA reads TGTGCCAGCAGCCTAGACAACCCCACTGAAGCTTTCTTT. Encoded protein: CASSLDNPTEAFF.

The chain links TRBV9 to TRBJ1-1; 9 nucleotides agree with TRBD1. J gave up 5 bases and V 3 bases, and 8 bases lay outside the gene matches. Germline assignment: CDR1 SGDLS and CDR2 YYNGEE. The CDR3 contains 15 residues. CDR3 DNA: TGTGCCAGCAGCGGGGGACAGGGCCTTCATACTGAAGCTTTCTTT. It is translated as CASSGGQGLHTEAFF.

The gene calls are TRBV28 and TRBJ1-5, with 9 nucleotides matching TRBD1. The V and J ends lost 2 bases and 6 bases, in that order; junction bases with no gene match: 8. The CDR3 loop spans 16 amino acids. Germline loops: CDR1 MDHEN, CDR2 SYDVKM. The DNA of the CDR3 is TGTGCCAGCAGTTTAGGAACAGGGGGCGAGGGTCAGCCCCAGCATTTT. Encoded protein: CASSLGTGGEGQPQHF.

This chain uses TRBV28 with TRBJ1-1; the match to TRBD1 covers 9 bases. The CDR3 extends over 13 amino acids. J was trimmed by 6 bases and V by 3 bases; bases with no gene match: 2. The germline gives CDR1 MDHEN, CDR2 SYDVKM. The CDR3 spells CASSLTGGAEAFF. The CDR3 DNA reads as TGTGCCAGCAGTTTGACAGGGGGAGCTGAAGCTTTCTTT. The whole variable domain, filled in from reference TRBV28 and TRBJ1-1, reads DVKVTQSSRYLVKRTGEKVFLECVQDMDHENMFWYRQDPGLGLRLIYFSYDVKMKEKGDIPEGYSVSREKKERFSLILESASTNQTSMYLCASSLTGGAEAFFGQGTRLTVV.

The V gene is TRBV24-1, the J gene TRBJ2-3; maybe TRBD2 (5 bases). CDR1 and CDR2 from the germline V gene are KGHDR and SFDVKD. V dropped 3 bases and J dropped 10 bases, with 16 bases sitting between them. The length of the CDR3 is 14 residues. The CDR3 nucleotides are TGTGCCACCAGTGATACGACTATTTTCTCCGCGCAGTATTTT. It codes for CATSDTTIFSAQYF.

In the case of this clone: The same CDR3 also results from other DNA sequences found in this sample. V usage is TRBV7-2 and J usage is TRBJ1-2, with 9 bases identical to TRBD1. Germline trimming cut 5 bases from V and 3 bases from J; bases unmatched to any gene: 4. CDR1 is SGHTA and CDR2 is FQGNSA in the germline V gene. CDR3 length equals 14 residues. The DNA of the CDR3 is TGTGCCAGCAGCCCCCGGACAGGGGACTATGGCTACACCTTC. This gives the protein CASSPRTGDYGYTF. Drawing the rest from reference TRBV7-2 and TRBJ1-2, the complete variable domain is GAGVSQSPSNKVTEKGKDVELRCDPISGHTALYWYRQSLGQGLEFLIYFQGNSAPDKSGLPSDRFSAERTGGSVSTLTIQRTQQEDSAVYLCASSPRTGDYGYTFGSGTRLTVV.

The genes are TRBV4-2 and TRBJ1-2; D call uncertain. From germline, CDR1 is LGHNA and CDR2 YNFKEQ. This CDR3 is built from 15 residues. V lost 0 bases, J lost 4 bases, and 12 bases lay in between. The CDR3, as DNA: TGTGCCAGCAGCCAAGATTTATCCCGTGTCTATGGCTACACCTTC. Translating gives CASSQDLSRVYGYTF.

The J gene is TRBJ2-4, the V gene TRBV5-1, with D perhaps matching TRBD1 (5 bases). V was trimmed by 5 bases and J by 8 bases, leaving 11 bases between them. Germline V gives CDR1 SGHRS, CDR2 YFSETQ. The CDR3 sequence is 12 residues long. The CDR3 sequence is CASRLQGDIQYF. The CDR3 DNA reads as TGCGCCAGCAGGCTGCAGGGTGACATTCAGTACTTC.

The chain uses TRBV6-2 or TRBV6-3 and TRBJ1-5; D may be TRBD1 (5 bases). V lost 2 bases and J lost 0, with 17 bases in between. Germline V gene lookup returns CDR1 MNHEY and CDR2 SVGEGT. The CDR3 sequence is 18 residues long. DNA of the CDR3: TGTGCCAGCAGTTACGACAGAGGGCGGGGATATAGCAATCAGCCCCAGCATTTT. It encodes CASSYDRGRGYSNQPQHF.

This chain connects TRBV6-5 to TRBJ2-7; D call uncertain. The CDR3 runs to 16 residues. The V gene lost 0 bases and the J gene lost 0 bases, with 12 bases spanning the gap. Germline V lookup: CDR1 MNHEY, CDR2 SVGAGI. The CDR3 bases are TGTGCCAGCAGTTACTCGGGCAGCATTAACTCCTACGAGCAGTACTTC. Its protein product is CASSYSGSINSYEQYF.

The genes are TRBV7-9 and TRBJ1-1; the D is unclear. Trimming cost V 2 bases and J 1 base, with 11 bases left between them. The length of the CDR3 is 15 residues. Germline-derived CDR1 and CDR2 are SEHNR and FQNEAQ (reference sequence). CDR3 sequence: CASSLFGSENTEAFF. As DNA, the CDR3 is TGTGCCAGCAGCTTATTTGGCTCCGAGAACACTGAAGCTTTCTTT.

J is TRBJ1-2 and V is TRBV20-1, with TRBD1 matching over 7 bases. Trimming removed 3 bases from V and 2 bases from J; junction bases left unmatched: 9. Germline V gene lookup returns CDR1 DFQATT and CDR2 SNEGSKA (reference sequence). CDR3 length: 15 amino acids. CDR3 coding DNA: TGCAGTGCTAGTGGCGGGATCAGGGGGAACTATGGCTACACCTTC. Residues: CSASGGIRGNYGYTF.